Following are 14 T cell receptor beta chains from one sample sequenced in a study of cytomegalovirus exposure and HLA in healthy donors. PCR employed 60 Vbeta and 13 Jbeta primers. Profiled with immunoSEQ multiplex PCR; TCRdb holds only in-frame clones, not every one. The sample lists roughly 71,000 clones, 74% occurring once. The sequencing sample was made of PBMCs. The receptor set was obtained from a human donor in good health.

This clone was observed a single time. This chain links TRBV14 with TRBJ2-7, with D unclear. The CDR3 loop spans 11 amino acids. The V end was cut by 1 base, the J end by 5 bases, with 3 bases between. Germline CDR1 reads SGHDN; CDR2 reads FVKESK. The CDR3 sequence: CASSQVNEQYF. The CDR3 region has the DNA TGTGCCAGCAGCCAAGTCAACGAGCAGTACTTC.

The chain recombines TRBV10-1 with TRBJ2-7; possibly TRBD2 for D (6 bases). With 5 bases removed from V and 5 bases from J, the gap between germline ends came to 13 bases. The CDR3 consists of 13 residues. Germline CDR1 is WNHNN and CDR2 is SYGVQD (reference sequence). This chain's CDR3 is CASSRGGENEQYF. Here the CDR3 DNA reads TGCGCCAGCAGTCGCGGCGGGGAGAACGAGCAGTACTTC.

The chain employs TRBV5-4 and TRBJ2-5; 12 nucleotides align to TRBD2. This CDR3 has 16 amino acids. V was pared by 3 bases and J by 2 bases, with 5 bases of the junction left unmatched. Per the germline V gene, CDR1 is SGHNT and CDR2 is YYREEE (reference sequence). DNA of the CDR3: TGTGCCAGCAGCTCGGGACTAGCGGGTCAACAAGAGACCCAGTACTTC. Translation: CASSSGLAGQQETQYF.

This clone appeared once. This sequence joins TRBV2 and TRBJ1-1; TRBD1 aligns across 7 bases. Germline trimming cut 7 bases from V and 0 bases from J; bases unmatched to any gene: 5. The length of the CDR3 is 14 residues. In germline, CDR1 is SNHLY, CDR2 FYNNEI. The CDR3 nucleotides read TGTGCCAGCATACGACAGGGAATGAACACTGAAGCTTTCTTT. Amino acids: CASIRQGMNTEAFF.

V and J are TRBV7-3 and TRBJ1-4; D gene unclear. The CDR3 is made up of 13 amino acids. Germline CDR1 and CDR2: SGHTA and FQGTGA. Between the trimmed V and J ends, which lost 2 bases and 7 bases, there was a span of 8 bases. The CDR3 DNA sequence: TGTGCCAGCAGCTTAGGCCCATTTGAAAAACTGTTTTTT. It translates to CASSLGPFEKLFF.

The gene calls are TRBV5-6 and TRBJ1-5; 10 bases are shared with TRBD1. Germline CDR1 is SGHDT and CDR2 is YYEEEE. V was clipped by 3 bases and J by 6 bases; unmatched bases: 3. This CDR3 has 14 residues. CDR3 in amino acids: CASSSTGGGQPQHF. In nucleotides, the CDR3 is TGTGCCAGCAGCTCGACAGGGGGCGGTCAGCCCCAGCATTTT.

In DNA, the CDR3 is TGTGCCTGGAGCCCCGGGGGGCTCGGCACTGAAGCTTTCTTT. Its protein is CAWSPGGLGTEAFF. The chain joins TRBV30 to TRBJ1-1; a weak D match, TRBD1 (6 bases). This CDR3 region has 14 residues. V lost 3 bases and J lost 4, with 15 bases in between. CDR1 and CDR2 (germline): GTSNPN, SVGIG (reference sequence).

This clone was seen a handful of times. The chain has TRBV7-6 and TRBJ2-1, with 9 bases fitting TRBD2. This CDR3 region has 16 residues. Germline loops: CDR1 SGHVS, CDR2 FNYEAQ. The V gene end was trimmed by 1 base and the J gene end by 4 bases; junction bases not matched to a gene: 5. CDR3 sequence (DNA): TGTGCCAGCAGCTTAGGTTCTAGCGGGAAGTACAATGAGCAGTTCTTC. Translation gives CASSLGSSGKYNEQFF.

The chain links TRBV27 to TRBJ1-1; a weak D match, TRBD1 (6 bases). This CDR3 region has 17 residues. Trimming stripped 4 bases from V and 3 bases from J, with 21 bases between. Per germline, CDR1 MNHEY and CDR2 SMNVEV (reference sequence). The CDR3 sequence: CASSSPSKGGWDTEAFF. The CDR3 DNA is TGTGCCAGCAGTTCCCCCTCGAAAGGGGGATGGGACACTGAAGCTTTCTTT.

This CDR3 reads CASSLSDPGAGSYNEQFF. As DNA, the CDR3 is TGTGCCAGCAGTTTATCGGACCCGGGAGCGGGATCCTACAATGAGCAGTTCTTC. V is TRBV27 and J is TRBJ2-1; TRBD2 aligns across 7 bases. V dropped 0 bases and J dropped 1; count of bases not matched to a gene: 9. CDR1 and CDR2 (germline): MNHEY, SMNVEV (reference sequence). The CDR3 loop spans 18 amino acids.

The genes are TRBV5-1 and TRBJ1-1; TRBD1 matches 7 bases. The V gene's germline CDR1 is SGHRS and CDR2 YFSETQ. The J segment lost 2 bases and the V segment lost 4 bases, leaving 5 bases of the junction unmatched. This CDR3 spans 14 amino acids. The CDR3: CASSRGQANTEAFF. In nucleotides, the CDR3 is TGCGCCAGCAGCAGAGGACAGGCAAACACTGAAGCTTTCTTT.

Here the CDR3 DNA reads TGTGCCAGTAGCCGGGACAGGGGGTTTAAGCCCCAGCATTTT. This codes for CASSRDRGFKPQHF. The gene calls are TRBV19 and TRBJ1-5, with 11 bases identical to TRBD1. Unmatched junction bases numbered 6, after V lost 6 bases and J lost 8 bases. This CDR3 contains 14 residues. Germline V gives CDR1 LNHDA, CDR2 SQIVND (reference sequence).

The CDR3 here is CASSEGTISYNEQFF. The CDR3 nucleotides read TGTGCCAGCAGTGAAGGGACTATTAGCTACAATGAGCAGTTCTTC. The chain combines TRBV6-1 with TRBJ2-1, with a tentative D call TRBD2 (6 bases). This CDR3 is built from 15 residues. Trimming removed 1 base from V and 3 bases from J, with 10 bases in between. Germline V gene data show CDR1 as MNHNS and CDR2 as SASEGT.

The chain combines TRBV28 with TRBJ2-7, with D tentatively TRBD2 (6 bases). This CDR3 region has 13 residues. Germline CDR1 is MDHEN and CDR2 is SYDVKM. Trimming removed 4 bases at V and 7 bases at J, with 14 bases between. This CDR3 reads CASSWAGPGEQYF. The CDR3 DNA follows: TGTGCCAGCAGTTGGGCGGGGCCGGGGGAGCAGTACTTC. Full variable domain (outside the CDR3, taken from reference TRBV28 and TRBJ2-7): DVKVTQSSRYLVKRTGEKVFLECVQDMDHENMFWYRQDPGLGLRLIYFSYDVKMKEKGDIPEGYSVSREKKERFSLILESASTNQTSMYLCASSWAGPGEQYFGPGTRLTVT.